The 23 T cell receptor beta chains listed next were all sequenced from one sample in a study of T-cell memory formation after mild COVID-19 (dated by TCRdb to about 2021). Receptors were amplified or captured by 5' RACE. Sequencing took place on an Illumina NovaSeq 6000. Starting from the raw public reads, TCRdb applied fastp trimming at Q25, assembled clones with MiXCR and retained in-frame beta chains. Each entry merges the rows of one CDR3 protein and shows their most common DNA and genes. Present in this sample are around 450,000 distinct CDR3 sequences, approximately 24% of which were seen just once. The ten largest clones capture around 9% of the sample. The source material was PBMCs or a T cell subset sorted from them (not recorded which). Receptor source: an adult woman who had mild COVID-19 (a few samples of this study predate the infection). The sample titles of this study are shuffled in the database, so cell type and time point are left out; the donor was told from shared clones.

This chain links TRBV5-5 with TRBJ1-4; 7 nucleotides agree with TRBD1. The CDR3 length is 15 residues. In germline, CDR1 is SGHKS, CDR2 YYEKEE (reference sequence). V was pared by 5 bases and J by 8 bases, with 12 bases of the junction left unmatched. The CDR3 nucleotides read TGTGCCAGCAGGGAGACAGGGATCGAATTCGAAAAACTGTTTTTT. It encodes CASRETGIEFEKLFF.

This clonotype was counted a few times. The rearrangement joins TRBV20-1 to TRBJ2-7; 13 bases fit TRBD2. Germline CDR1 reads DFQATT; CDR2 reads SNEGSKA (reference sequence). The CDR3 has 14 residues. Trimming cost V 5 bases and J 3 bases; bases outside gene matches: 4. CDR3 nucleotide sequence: TGCAGTGCTGGGGGACTAGCGGGACTCTACGAGCAGTACTTC. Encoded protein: CSAGGLAGLYEQYF.

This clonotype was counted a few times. The CDR3 sequence: CSARKTNTGELFF. CDR3 nucleotides: TGCAGTGCTAGAAAGACGAACACCGGGGAGCTGTTTTTT. The chain uses TRBV20-1 and TRBJ2-2, with no clear D. Trimming shortened V by 2 bases and J by 0 bases, and 4 bases separated the two germline ends. The germline gives CDR1 DFQATT, CDR2 SNEGSKA (reference sequence). The length of the CDR3 is 13 residues.

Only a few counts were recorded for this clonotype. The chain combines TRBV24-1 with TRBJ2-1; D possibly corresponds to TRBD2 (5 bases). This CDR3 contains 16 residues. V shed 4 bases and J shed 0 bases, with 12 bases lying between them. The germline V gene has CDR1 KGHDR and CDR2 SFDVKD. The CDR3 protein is CATSDRTASSYNEQFF. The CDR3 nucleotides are TGTGCCACCAGTGACCGGACTGCCAGCTCCTACAATGAGCAGTTCTTC.

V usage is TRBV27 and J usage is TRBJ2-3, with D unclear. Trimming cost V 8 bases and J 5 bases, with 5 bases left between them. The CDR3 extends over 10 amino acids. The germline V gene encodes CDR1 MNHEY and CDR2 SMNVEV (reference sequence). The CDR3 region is CASVGDTQYF. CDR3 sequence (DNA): TGTGCCAGCGTCGGAGATACGCAGTATTTT.

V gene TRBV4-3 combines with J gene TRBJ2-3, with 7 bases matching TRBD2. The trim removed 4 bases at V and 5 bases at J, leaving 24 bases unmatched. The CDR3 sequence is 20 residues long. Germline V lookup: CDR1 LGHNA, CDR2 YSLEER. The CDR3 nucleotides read TGCGCCAGCAGCCCCGCTAGCGGAACCATTGGGTTCACAACCATAGATACGCAGTATTTT. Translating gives CASSPASGTIGFTTIDTQYF.

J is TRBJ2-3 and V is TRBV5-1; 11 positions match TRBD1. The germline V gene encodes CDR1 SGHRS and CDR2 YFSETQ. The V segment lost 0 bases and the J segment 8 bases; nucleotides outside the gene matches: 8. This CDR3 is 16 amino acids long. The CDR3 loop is CASSLAPGQGDGTQYF. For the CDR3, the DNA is TGCGCCAGCAGCTTGGCCCCGGGACAGGGGGACGGTACGCAGTATTTT.

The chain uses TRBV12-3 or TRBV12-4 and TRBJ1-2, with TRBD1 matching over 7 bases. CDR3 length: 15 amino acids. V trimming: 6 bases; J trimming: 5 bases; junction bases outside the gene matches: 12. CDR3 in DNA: TGTGCCAGCAGCCTTCAAGAGACAGGGCGGTATGGCTACACCTTC. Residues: CASSLQETGRYGYTF.

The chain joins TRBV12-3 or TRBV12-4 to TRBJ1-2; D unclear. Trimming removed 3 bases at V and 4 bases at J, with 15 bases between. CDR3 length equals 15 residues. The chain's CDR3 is CASSFAWMGSYGYTF. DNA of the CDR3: TGTGCCAGCAGTTTTGCATGGATGGGGAGCTATGGCTACACCTTC.

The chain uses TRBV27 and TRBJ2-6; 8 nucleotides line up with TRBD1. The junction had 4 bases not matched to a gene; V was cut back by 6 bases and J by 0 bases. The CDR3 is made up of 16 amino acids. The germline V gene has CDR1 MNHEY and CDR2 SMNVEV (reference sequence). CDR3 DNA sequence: TGTGCCAGCAGCCGGACAGGGACCTCTGGGGCCAACGTCCTGACTTTC. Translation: CASSRTGTSGANVLTF.

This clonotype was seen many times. CDR3 in DNA: TGTGCCACCAGGCCGTCTACGGGCCAAAGCACAGATACGCAGTATTTT. Its translation: CATRPSTGQSTDTQYF. The V call is TRBV24-1, the J call TRBJ2-3; D is ambiguous. The CDR3 loop spans 16 amino acids. V dropped 7 bases and J dropped 0 bases, with 16 bases sitting between them. From germline, CDR1 is KGHDR and CDR2 SFDVKD.

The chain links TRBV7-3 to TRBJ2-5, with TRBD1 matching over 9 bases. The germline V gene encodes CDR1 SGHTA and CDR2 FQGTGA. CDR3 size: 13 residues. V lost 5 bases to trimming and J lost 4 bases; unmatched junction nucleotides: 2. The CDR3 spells CASSTDRGETQYF. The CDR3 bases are TGTGCCAGCAGCACGGACAGGGGAGAGACCCAGTACTTC.

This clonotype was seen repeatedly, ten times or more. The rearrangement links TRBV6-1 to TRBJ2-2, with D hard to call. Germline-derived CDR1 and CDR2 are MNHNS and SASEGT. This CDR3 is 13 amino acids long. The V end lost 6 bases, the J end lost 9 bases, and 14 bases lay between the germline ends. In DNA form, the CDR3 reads TGTGCCAGCAGCCTGAAAGAACAGCGGGAGCTGTTTTTT. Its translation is CASSLKEQRELFF.

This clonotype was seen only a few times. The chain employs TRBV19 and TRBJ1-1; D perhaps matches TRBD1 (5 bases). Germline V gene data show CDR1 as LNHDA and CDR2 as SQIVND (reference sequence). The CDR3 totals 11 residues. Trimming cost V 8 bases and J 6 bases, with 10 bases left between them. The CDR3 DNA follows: TGTGCCAGTCGGGGCAGGGCTGAAGCTTTCTTT. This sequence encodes CASRGRAEAFF.

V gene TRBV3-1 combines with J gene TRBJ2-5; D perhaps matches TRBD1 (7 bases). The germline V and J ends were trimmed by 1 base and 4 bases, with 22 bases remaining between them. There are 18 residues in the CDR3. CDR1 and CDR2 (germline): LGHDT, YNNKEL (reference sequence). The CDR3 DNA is TGTGCCAGCAGCCAAGTAACTCCCCGGCAGGGGGGAGGAGAGACCCAGTACTTC. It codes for CASSQVTPRQGGGETQYF.

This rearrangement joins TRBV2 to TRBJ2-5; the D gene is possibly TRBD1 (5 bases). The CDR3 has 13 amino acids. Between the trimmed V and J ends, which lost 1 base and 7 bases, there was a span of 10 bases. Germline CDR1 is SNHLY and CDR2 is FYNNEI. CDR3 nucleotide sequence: TGTGCCAGCAGTGAAGGGCAGGGTGGGACCCAGTACTTC. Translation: CASSEGQGGTQYF.

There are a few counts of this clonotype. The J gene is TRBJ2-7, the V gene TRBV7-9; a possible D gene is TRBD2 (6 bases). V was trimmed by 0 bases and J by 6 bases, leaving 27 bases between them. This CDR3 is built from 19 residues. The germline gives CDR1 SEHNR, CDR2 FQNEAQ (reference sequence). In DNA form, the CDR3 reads TGTGCCAGCAGCTTAGCGATACGCTGGGGAGGATCCCTCGGGCGCGAGCAGTACTTC. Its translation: CASSLAIRWGGSLGREQYF.

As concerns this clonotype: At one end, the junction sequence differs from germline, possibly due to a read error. CDR3 nucleotides: TGTGCCAGCAGCTTAACCGGGACAACACGCGTTTTT. Translated: CASSLTGTTRVF. V is TRBV13 and J is TRBJ1-4, with a tentative D call TRBD1 (6 bases). CDR1 and CDR2 (germline): PRHDT, FYEKMQ (reference sequence). The CDR3 extends over 12 amino acids.

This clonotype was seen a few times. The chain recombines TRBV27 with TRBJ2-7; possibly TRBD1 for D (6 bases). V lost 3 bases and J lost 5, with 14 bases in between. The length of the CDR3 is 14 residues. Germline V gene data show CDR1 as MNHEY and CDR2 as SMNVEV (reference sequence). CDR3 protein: CASSFLQTGNEQYF. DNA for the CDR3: TGTGCCAGCAGTTTCCTCCAGACAGGTAACGAGCAGTACTTC.

CDR3 amino acids: CASSPRSVGSDGYTF. The CDR3 DNA reads TGTGCCAGCTCACCAAGGTCTGTAGGGTCTGACGGCTACACCTTC. V usage is TRBV18 and J usage is TRBJ1-2; D not certain. Per germline, CDR1 KGHSH and CDR2 LQKENI. Trimming removed 2 bases from V and 8 bases from J, with 18 bases in between. The CDR3 runs to 15 residues.

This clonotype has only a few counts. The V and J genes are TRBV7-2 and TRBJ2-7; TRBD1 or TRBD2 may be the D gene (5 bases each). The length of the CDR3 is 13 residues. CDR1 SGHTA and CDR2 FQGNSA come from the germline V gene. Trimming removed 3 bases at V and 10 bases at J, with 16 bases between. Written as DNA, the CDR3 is TGTGCCAGCAGCTTTTCACGGGACCCCGCCCAGTACTTC. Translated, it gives CASSFSRDPAQYF.

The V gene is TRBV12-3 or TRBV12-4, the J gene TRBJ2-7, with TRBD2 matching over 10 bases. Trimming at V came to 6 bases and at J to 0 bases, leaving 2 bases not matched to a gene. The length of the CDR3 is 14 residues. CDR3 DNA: TGTGCCAGCAGGGCTAGCGGGAGCTCCTACGAGCAGTACTTC. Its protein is CASRASGSSYEQYF.

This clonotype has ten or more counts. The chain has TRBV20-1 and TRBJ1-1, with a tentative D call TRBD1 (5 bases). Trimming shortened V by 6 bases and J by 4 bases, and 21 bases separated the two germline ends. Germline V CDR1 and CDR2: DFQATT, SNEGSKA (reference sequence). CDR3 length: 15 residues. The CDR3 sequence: CSAKLPQGLTTEAFF. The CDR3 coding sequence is TGCAGTGCAAAGCTCCCCCAGGGTCTGACCACTGAAGCTTTCTTT.